This TCR beta chain was captured by sequencing in a study of T-cell memory formation after mild COVID-19. Overall study: The TCR clusters were mostly specific to one donor. Study-wide points: SARS-CoV-2 specificity was not confirmed for second-wave clones peaking on day 37. Clones shrinking from day 15 to 85 showed even CD4/CD8 mixes; later expanders tilted CD4+.

Sample barcodes and UMIs were carried by the TCR alpha and TCR beta cDNA libraries that 5'RACE generated with constant-segment primers. In TCRdb, the 5' RACE reads were re-called with MiXCR into one record per CDR3 protein. Of around 210,000 distinct CDR3 sequences listed, over 9.5% were seen once; the top ten hold approximately 3.3%. V lost 3 bases, J lost 0 bases, and 9 bases lay in between. The CDR3 extends over 14 amino acids. The germline gives CDR1 DFQATT, CDR2 SNEGSKA (reference sequence). This clonotype has ten or more counts. Its antigen is still unknown. The chain is built from TRBV20-1 and TRBJ1-3; D ambiguous. Sequencing was performed on PBMCs or a T cell subset sorted from them (not recorded which). This receptor was taken from a man between 18 and 29 years old who had mild COVID-19 (a few samples of this study predate the infection). Cell type and time point are not known. CDR3 nucleotide sequence: TGCAGTGCTAGTAGGTTTTCCTCTGGAAACACCATATATTTT. It yields the protein CSASRFSSGNTIYF.